A single sample is the source of the 31 T cell receptor beta chains below, sequenced in a study of shared clonotypes between healthy human individuals. Some clones are missing from TCRdb's copy, which holds only in-frame ones; the method was immunoSEQ multiplex PCR. The table has more than 2,000,000 clones, over 90% seen once; the top ten hold about 0.39%. The sample taken for sequencing was naive CD4+ T cells from PBMCs. Subset here: CD45RA+ positively selected. These TCRs come from a man between 18 and 35 years old in good health. Some clones in this sample may be carry-over from other donors' samples.

The rearrangement links TRBV7-3 to TRBJ2-7, with D perhaps matching TRBD1 or TRBD2 (5 bases each). V was clipped by 5 bases and J by 6 bases, with 17 bases between them. CDR1 is SGHTA, CDR2 FQGTGA, per germline. The CDR3 extends over 14 amino acids. In nucleotides, the CDR3 is TGTGCCAGCAGCCCTGGGACGGTAGGGGCCGAGCAGTACTTC. Translated, it gives CASSPGTVGAEQYF.

The V call is TRBV29-1, the J call TRBJ2-5, with 9 bases fitting TRBD1. V trimming: 7 bases; J trimming: 4 bases; junction bases outside the gene matches: 10. Germline CDR1 SQVTM, CDR2 ANQGSEA. This CDR3 is 14 amino acids long. CDR3 amino acids: CSEAGTGSGETQYF. CDR3 bases: TGCAGCGAAGCCGGGACAGGGTCAGGAGAGACCCAGTACTTC.

V is TRBV27 and J is TRBJ1-2; D gene unclear. V gave up 3 bases and J gave up 0 bases, with 5 bases separating them. Germline V gene sequence: CDR1 MNHEY, CDR2 SMNVEV (reference sequence). This CDR3 has 13 residues. In nucleotides, the CDR3 is TGTGCCAGCAGTTTTTTTCCTAACTATGGCTACACCTTC. Amino acid sequence: CASSFFPNYGYTF.

Here the CDR3 reads CASSWGQGFDEQFF. Written as DNA, the CDR3 is TGTGCCAGCAGCTGGGGGCAGGGTTTCGATGAGCAGTTCTTC. The chain is built from TRBV7-2 and TRBJ2-1; D possibly corresponds to TRBD1 (6 bases). Deletions cut 4 bases from V and 8 bases from J, with 15 bases between. The CDR3 runs to 14 residues. Germline V gene data show CDR1 as SGHTA and CDR2 as FQGNSA.

V usage is TRBV2 and J usage is TRBJ1-1; D unclear. Germline CDR1 reads SNHLY; CDR2 reads FYNNEI. The CDR3 totals 15 residues. Between the trimmed V and J ends, which lost 6 bases and 0 bases, there was a span of 14 bases. CDR3 sequence: CASSPQGSLNTEAFF. The CDR3 coding sequence is TGTGCCAGCAGCCCCCAAGGGTCTTTGAACACTGAAGCTTTCTTT.

The count of this clone is one. Within the sample, other DNA sequences also encode this same CDR3. This chain uses TRBV13 with TRBJ2-7; no definite D call. The CDR3 has 13 amino acids. Trimming removed 3 bases from V and 0 bases from J, with 6 bases in between. The germline V gene has CDR1 PRHDT and CDR2 FYEKMQ (reference sequence). The CDR3 sequence is CASSFRRSYEQYF. The CDR3 DNA follows: TGTGCCAGCAGCTTTCGACGCTCCTACGAGCAGTACTTC. Looking up the rest from reference TRBV13 and TRBJ2-7 gives the full variable domain: AAGVIQSPRHLIKEKRETATLKCYPIPRHDTVYWYQQGPGQDPQFLISFYEKMQSDKGSIPDRFSAQQFSDYHSELNMSSLELGDSALYFCASSFRRSYEQYFGPGTRLTVT.

To note about this clone: Other DNA variants within this sample encode the same CDR3. The J gene is TRBJ1-2, the V gene TRBV19; D gene unclear. In germline, CDR1 is LNHDA, CDR2 SQIVND (reference sequence). The CDR3 is made up of 11 amino acids. V was clipped by 4 bases and J by 3 bases, with 3 bases between them. The CDR3 nucleotides are TGTGCCAGTAGTACGGACTATGGCTACACCTTC. Translating gives CASSTDYGYTF.

J is TRBJ2-5 and V is TRBV14; perhaps D is TRBD1 or TRBD2 (5 bases each). V gave up 2 bases and J gave up 7 bases, with 20 bases separating them. The CDR3 has 16 amino acids. Germline V lookup: CDR1 SGHDN, CDR2 FVKESK. The chain's CDR3 is CASSQRDQGDRGTQYF. The CDR3 DNA reads as TGTGCCAGCAGCCAAAGGGACCAGGGAGATCGGGGGACCCAGTACTTC.

The rearrangement uses TRBV7-2 and TRBJ1-1, with TRBD1 matching over 8 bases. The germline V gene has CDR1 SGHTA and CDR2 FQGNSA. The CDR3 totals 14 residues. Trimming at V came to 5 bases and at J to 4 bases, leaving 6 bases not matched to a gene. DNA for the CDR3: TGTGCCAGCAGCCTCCAGGGGGCGATCACTGAAGCTTTCTTT. It codes for CASSLQGAITEAFF. Based on the CDR3 plus reference TRBV7-2 and TRBJ1-1, the full variable domain is GAGVSQSPSNKVTEKGKDVELRCDPISGHTALYWYRQSLGQGLEFLIYFQGNSAPDKSGLPSDRFSAERTGGSVSTLTIQRTQQEDSAVYLCASSLQGAITEAFFGQGTRLTVV.

The rearrangement uses TRBV7-9 and TRBJ2-7; D possibly corresponds to TRBD2 (6 bases). Per the germline V gene, CDR1 is SEHNR and CDR2 is FQNEAQ (reference sequence). This CDR3 region has 15 residues. Trimming cost V 5 bases and J 6 bases, with 20 bases left between them. The CDR3 sequence is CASSPWGVLKAEQYF. In nucleotides, the CDR3 is TGTGCCAGCAGCCCGTGGGGGGTACTGAAGGCCGAGCAGTACTTC.

About this clone itself: Other DNA sequences of this sample code for an identical CDR3. The gene calls are TRBV15 and TRBJ1-5; D possibly corresponds to TRBD1 (6 bases). The CDR3 runs 14 residues. V lost 5 bases and J lost 2, with 10 bases in between. Per germline, CDR1 LNHNV and CDR2 YYDKDF (reference sequence). The DNA for the CDR3 is TGTGCCACCAGCCGAGGGGGAGGCAATCAGCCCCAGCATTTT. It specifies CATSRGGGNQPQHF.

With respect to this clone: Distinct nucleotide sequences in the sample also encode this CDR3. In DNA form, the CDR3 reads TGTGCCAGCAGCCTCACCTACGAGCAGTACTTC. This gives the protein CASSLTYEQYF. This rearrangement joins TRBV2 to TRBJ2-7; no definite D call. The germline V and J ends were trimmed by 6 bases and 2 bases, with 5 bases remaining between them. The germline gives CDR1 SNHLY, CDR2 FYNNEI. This CDR3 has 11 amino acids.

The chain links TRBV2 to TRBJ2-7; D might be TRBD1 (6 bases). The length of the CDR3 is 14 residues. The germline V gene encodes CDR1 SNHLY and CDR2 FYNNEI. DNA for the CDR3: TGTTCCACTCAAAGGGACCGAGGGGGCTACGAGCAGTACTTC. Its translation is CSTQRDRGGYEQYF.

V is TRBV6-1 and J is TRBJ1-2, with D unclear. The V and J ends lost 2 bases and 2 bases respectively, with 6 bases between them. Germline CDR1 is MNHNS and CDR2 is SASEGT. The CDR3 is 13 residues long. This CDR3 reads CASSERTNYGYTF. The CDR3 DNA reads TGTGCCAGCAGTGAACGGACCAACTATGGCTACACCTTC.

Only one count was recorded for this clone. The same CDR3 arises from other DNA sequences in this sample as well. DNA for the CDR3: TGTGCCAGCAGAAACACCGGGGAGCTGTTTTTT. Its protein is CASRNTGELFF. V gene TRBV28 combines with J gene TRBJ2-2; D is uncertain. The germline gives CDR1 MDHEN, CDR2 SYDVKM. The CDR3 spans 11 residues. Trimming cost V 6 bases and J 2 bases, with 1 base left between them.

The chain combines TRBV7-2 with TRBJ2-7; D is unclear. Germline CDR1 SGHTA, CDR2 FQGNSA. Trimming took off 2 bases at V and 1 base at J, with 9 bases between the two ends. The CDR3 has 14 residues. The CDR3 reads CASSLYGSSYEQYF. Written as DNA, the CDR3 is TGTGCCAGCAGCTTATATGGATCTTCCTACGAGCAGTACTTC. Looking up the rest from reference TRBV7-2 and TRBJ2-7 gives the full variable domain: GAGVSQSPSNKVTEKGKDVELRCDPISGHTALYWYRQSLGQGLEFLIYFQGNSAPDKSGLPSDRFSAERTGGSVSTLTIQRTQQEDSAVYLCASSLYGSSYEQYFGPGTRLTVT.

A remark on this clone: Different DNA sequences within this sample yield the same CDR3. J is TRBJ2-7 and V is TRBV28, with D hard to call. Germline loops: CDR1 MDHEN, CDR2 SYDVKM. Trimming shortened V by 4 bases and J by 3 bases, and 4 bases separated the two germline ends. The CDR3 extends over 11 amino acids. CDR3 sequence: CASSSLYEQYF. The CDR3 DNA reads as TGTGCCAGCAGTTCCCTCTACGAGCAGTACTTC.

This clone was detected only once. J is TRBJ1-1 and V is TRBV11-1; D remains unclear. The germline gives CDR1 SGHAT, CDR2 FQDESV (reference sequence). Trimming stripped 4 bases from V and 4 bases from J, with 28 bases between. The CDR3 has 19 amino acids. CDR3 DNA: TGTGCCAGCAGCTCAGCTTTGCGCGGGCCGTTCCTAGGTTTCACTGAAGCTTTCTTT. This encodes CASSSALRGPFLGFTEAFF.

This chain links TRBV5-1 with TRBJ2-7; D is unclear. CDR3 length equals 14 residues. Per the germline V gene, CDR1 is SGHRS and CDR2 is YFSETQ. Trimming removed 6 bases at V and 1 base at J, with 14 bases between. CDR3 DNA sequence: TGCGCCAGCACCGATTTAGGCGGTTCCTACGAGCAGTACTTC. Its protein is CASTDLGGSYEQYF.

The chain recombines TRBV5-4 with TRBJ1-2; D gene unclear. This CDR3 contains 14 residues. CDR1 is SGHNT and CDR2 is YYREEE in the germline V gene (reference sequence). Trimming left V 4 bases short and J 4 bases short, with 14 bases between. The CDR3 DNA reads as TGTGCCAGCAGCAGGGCCCAAGGGAGCTATGGCTACACCTTC. Residues: CASSRAQGSYGYTF. Variable domain in full (rest from reference TRBV5-4 and TRBJ1-2): ETGVTQSPTHLIKTRGQQVTLRCSSQSGHNTVSWYQQALGQGPQFIFQYYREEENGRGNFPPRFSGLQFPNYSSELNVNALELDDSALYLCASSRAQGSYGYTFGSGTRLTVV.

The J gene is TRBJ2-7, the V gene TRBV2; D may correspond to TRBD1 or TRBD2 (5 bases each). The germline V gene encodes CDR1 SNHLY and CDR2 FYNNEI. The CDR3 loop spans 11 amino acids. Trimming removed 8 bases from V and 5 bases from J, with 10 bases in between. CDR3 amino acids: CASDRGNEQYF. CDR3 DNA sequence: TGTGCCAGCGACAGAGGGAACGAGCAGTACTTC.

This clone was detected once. The V call is TRBV7-2, the J call TRBJ2-2; either TRBD1 or TRBD2 may supply D (5 bases each). V lost 8 bases and J lost 7, with 23 bases in between. This CDR3 contains 16 residues. Per the germline V gene, CDR1 is SGHTA and CDR2 is FQGNSA. The CDR3 here is CASLPQGAMAGGELFF. The CDR3 DNA reads TGTGCCAGCCTGCCCCAAGGGGCGATGGCGGGCGGGGAGCTGTTTTTT. Full variable domain (missing parts from reference TRBV7-2 and TRBJ2-2): GAGVSQSPSNKVTEKGKDVELRCDPISGHTALYWYRQSLGQGLEFLIYFQGNSAPDKSGLPSDRFSAERTGGSVSTLTIQRTQQEDSAVYLCASLPQGAMAGGELFFGEGSRLTVL.

This clone was observed once. The chain carries TRBV19 and TRBJ2-3; the match to TRBD2 covers 13 bases. Trimming removed 5 bases from V and 6 bases from J; junction bases left unmatched: 8. In germline, CDR1 is LNHDA, CDR2 SQIVND (reference sequence). This CDR3 spans 16 amino acids. The CDR3: CASSPKLAGGLDTQYF. CDR3 DNA: TGTGCCAGTAGTCCAAAACTAGCGGGAGGGCTGGATACGCAGTATTTT. Based on the CDR3 plus reference TRBV19 and TRBJ2-3, the full variable domain is DGGITQSPKYLFRKEGQNVTLSCEQNLNHDAMYWYRQDPGQGLRLIYYSQIVNDFQKGDIAEGYSVSREKKESFPLTVTSAQKNPTAFYLCASSPKLAGGLDTQYFGPGTRLTVL.

In DNA, the CDR3 is TGTGCCAGCAGTTACACAGGGACAGGGAAGACGGATGAGCAGTTCTTC. Residues: CASSYTGTGKTDEQFF. The chain uses TRBV6-5 and TRBJ2-1, with TRBD1 identical over 9 bases. The length of the CDR3 is 16 residues. V lost 2 bases to trimming and J lost 8 bases; unmatched junction nucleotides: 10. Germline V CDR1 and CDR2: MNHEY, SVGAGI.

This chain joins TRBV5-1 and TRBJ1-1; 7 bases align to TRBD1. Per the germline V gene, CDR1 is SGHRS and CDR2 is YFSETQ. The length of the CDR3 is 16 residues. With V trimmed by 0 bases and J by 5 bases, 10 bases remained unmatched. CDR3 DNA: TGCGCCAGCAGCTTGGGGCAGGGGGTAAGTCAGACTGAAGCTTTCTTT. Amino acids: CASSLGQGVSQTEAFF. Complete variable domain (other parts from reference TRBV5-1 and TRBJ1-1): KAGVTQTPRYLIKTRGQQVTLSCSPISGHRSVSWYQQTPGQGLQFLFEYFSETQRNKGNFPGRFSGRQFSNSRSEMNVSTLELGDSALYLCASSLGQGVSQTEAFFGQGTRLTVV.

This chain links TRBV7-9 with TRBJ2-1; 9 positions match TRBD2. The CDR3 is made up of 13 amino acids. V was clipped by 2 bases and J by 12 bases; unmatched bases: 5. Germline CDR1 and CDR2: SEHNR and FQNEAQ (reference sequence). Here the CDR3 DNA reads TGTGCCAGCAGCTTAATAGCGGGAGTCGCGCAGTTCTTC. Its protein is CASSLIAGVAQFF.

V usage is TRBV9 and J usage is TRBJ1-5, with a weak D call TRBD1 (5 bases). The CDR3 runs to 12 residues. V was pared by 0 bases and J by 9 bases, with 7 bases between. Germline V lookup: CDR1 SGDLS, CDR2 YYNGEE. Written as DNA, the CDR3 is TGTGCCAGCAGCGTAGATGGGGGGCCCCAGCATTTT. This sequence encodes CASSVDGGPQHF. Based on the CDR3 plus reference TRBV9 and TRBJ1-5, the full variable domain is DSGVTQTPKHLITATGQRVTLRCSPRSGDLSVYWYQQSLDQGLQFLIQYYNGEERAKGNILERFSAQQFPDLHSELNLSSLELGDSALYFCASSVDGGPQHFGDGTRLSIL.

The chain combines TRBV28 with TRBJ2-3; 12 nucleotides agree with TRBD2. The CDR3 runs to 16 residues. Germline CDR1 MDHEN, CDR2 SYDVKM. V shed 3 bases and J 5 bases; nucleotides not matched to a gene: 6. In DNA, the CDR3 is TGTGCCAGCAGTTTGACTAGCGGGAGCGGTGAAGATACGCAGTATTTT. Amino acids: CASSLTSGSGEDTQYF.

The chain recombines TRBV19 with TRBJ1-1; 10 nucleotides line up with TRBD1. The CDR3 runs 15 residues. Trimming cost V 5 bases and J 5 bases; bases outside gene matches: 8. CDR1 and CDR2 (germline): LNHDA, SQIVND (reference sequence). The CDR3 reads CASSQWDRGLTEAFF. DNA of the CDR3: TGTGCCAGTAGTCAATGGGACAGGGGATTGACTGAAGCTTTCTTT.

This chain uses TRBV11-2 with TRBJ1-5, with D possibly being TRBD1 (5 bases). Trimming pared 1 base from V and 4 bases from J, leaving 14 bases between. The CDR3 spans 16 residues. Looked up from germline, CDR1 is SGHAT and CDR2 is FQNNGV. The CDR3 bases are TGTGCCAGCAGCTTAGGACGATCGGGGGGAAATCAGCCCCAGCATTTT. This translates into CASSLGRSGGNQPQHF.

V gene TRBV11-2 combines with J gene TRBJ2-6; 9 positions agree with TRBD1. The trim removed 5 bases at V and 12 bases at J, leaving 8 bases unmatched. This CDR3 comprises 14 residues. The V gene's germline CDR1 is SGHAT and CDR2 FQNNGV. The CDR3 is CASSLQGAHLVLTF. The CDR3 DNA is TGTGCCAGCAGCCTACAGGGGGCGCATCTCGTCCTGACTTTC.